The entry below gives a single TCR beta chain sequence along with its context. Clones were read by immunoSEQ multiplex PCR, and TCRdb kept only the in-frame ones, dropping some. The table lists about 190,000 clones, roughly 91% of them singletons. Germline V gene sequence: CDR1 MNHEY, CDR2 SVGAGI. The CDR3 runs to 16 residues. V was clipped by 2 bases and J by 2 bases; unmatched bases: 7. This sample is part of a study of blood T cell repertoires in COVID-19. For the study at large: Sites in the United States, Italy and Spain provided acute and convalescent COVID-19 samples. Sample material is recorded as cDNA or gDNA derived from T cells, B-cell-depleted T cells, or PBMCs.

Specimen: peripheral blood. The V gene is TRBV6-5, the J gene TRBJ2-5; 8 nucleotides align to TRBD1. This TCR derives from a human donor in a cohort sampled during active COVID-19. CDR3: CASSYRADRAQETQYF. DNA of the CDR3: TGTGCCAGCAGTTACCGCGCGGACAGGGCGCAAGAGACCCAGTACTTC.